This T cell receptor beta chain was observed in a study of blood T cell repertoires in COVID-19. The overall study: The analysed material was cDNA or gDNA that came from T cells, B-cell-depleted T cells, or PBMCs.

V was shortened by 7 bases and J by 5 bases, with 17 bases between the two germline ends. The CDR3 has 14 amino acids. The V gene's germline CDR1 is MNHEY and CDR2 SVGAGI. Original methodology: Reference gene primer amplification gave nucleated cell count estimates. The table came from immunoSEQ multiplex PCR; TCRdb's copy has only in-frame clones and leaves some out. The V and J calls and clone size are taken from that table; D and trimming were inferred from the DNA. This table has around 170,000 clones, under 85% appearing once. This clonotype was obtained from a woman aged 35 to 49 with acute or convalescent COVID-19. This chain joins TRBV6-5 and TRBJ1-1; a weak D match, TRBD1 (5 bases). Sequencing was carried out using peripheral blood. The CDR3 coding sequence is TGTGCCAGCAAGTTCGGCCAGGGAAGAACTGAAGCTTTCTTT. Translation gives CASKFGQGRTEAFF.